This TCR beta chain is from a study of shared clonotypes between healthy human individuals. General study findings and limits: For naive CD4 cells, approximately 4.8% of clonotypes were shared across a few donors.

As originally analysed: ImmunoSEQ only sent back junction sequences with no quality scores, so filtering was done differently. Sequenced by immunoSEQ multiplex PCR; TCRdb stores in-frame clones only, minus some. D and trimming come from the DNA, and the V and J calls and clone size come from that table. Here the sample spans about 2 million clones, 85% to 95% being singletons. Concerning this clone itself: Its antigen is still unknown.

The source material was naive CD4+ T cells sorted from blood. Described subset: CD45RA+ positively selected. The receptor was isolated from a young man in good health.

The CDR3 DNA reads TGCAGCGTTTTTGAAGGGACTAGCGGGAGAGAGACCCAGTACTTC. Its protein product is CSVFEGTSGRETQYF. The chain uses TRBV29-1 and TRBJ2-5, with 14 bases fitting TRBD2. Germline CDR1 and CDR2: SQVTM and ANQGSEA. With V trimmed by 5 bases and J by 4 bases, 6 bases remained unmatched. The CDR3 spans 15 residues.